Shown below are 19 T cell receptor beta chains from a single sample sequenced in a study of blood T cells in healthy people across ages. With a J-beta primer mix and a sample-barcoded 5' primer, a second PCR ran about 7 to 11 cycles. TCRdb used MiXCR to reprocess the 5' RACE reads, holding one entry per CDR3 protein. The sample lists roughly 560,000 distinct CDR3 sequences; more than 20% were seen once. This sample also appeared in a second study, on T cells of mothers and their children.

Sample: blood. Receptors originate from a boy aged 10-17 years in good health.

The chain links TRBV3-1 to TRBJ1-5; 7 bases line up with TRBD1. Germline V gene lookup returns CDR1 LGHDT and CDR2 YNNKEL (reference sequence). V shed 5 bases, J shed 5 bases, and the junction held 9 bases outside the gene matches. This CDR3 is built from 15 residues. The CDR3 protein is CASSDSTGWDQPQHF. In nucleotides, the CDR3 is TGTGCCAGCAGCGATTCGACAGGGTGGGATCAGCCCCAGCATTTT.

This clonotype was observed once. The chain has TRBV5-1 and TRBJ2-2; TRBD1 is a possible D gene (5 bases). From germline, CDR1 is SGHRS and CDR2 YFSETQ. The CDR3 runs to 15 residues. Trimming left V 2 bases short and J 2 bases short, with 10 bases between. Here the CDR3 reads CASSFLDSNTGELFF. In DNA, the CDR3 is TGCGCCAGCAGCTTCCTTGACAGTAACACCGGGGAGCTGTTTTTT.

The V and J genes are TRBV11-2 and TRBJ2-5; D might be TRBD2 (5 bases). The end of the DNA is better explained by TRBJ2-7, so the J call may be wrong. CDR1 and CDR2 from the germline V gene are SGHAT and FQNNGV. The CDR3 spans 14 residues. The DNA of the CDR3 is TGTGCCAGCAGCCCGGAGAGGGCCTCCTACGAGCAGTACTTC. It translates to CASSPERASYEQYF.

The gene calls are TRBV5-4 and TRBJ2-7, with D possibly matching TRBD2 (7 bases). Deletions cut 3 bases from V and 3 bases from J, with 22 bases between. CDR1 is SGHNT and CDR2 is YYREEE in the germline V gene (reference sequence). The CDR3 has 17 amino acids. The CDR3 region is CASSSGGLWGGIYEQYF. The CDR3 region has the DNA TGTGCCAGCAGCTCCGGCGGTCTTTGGGGGGGCATCTACGAGCAGTACTTC.

The V and J genes are TRBV12-3 or TRBV12-4 and TRBJ1-2, with D maybe TRBD1 (6 bases). V was shortened by 4 bases and J by 12 bases, with 21 bases between the two germline ends. The length of the CDR3 is 14 residues. The CDR3 loop reads CASSYSGASGFHTF. The DNA for the CDR3 is TGTGCCAGCAGTTATTCAGGGGCCTCGGGGTTTCACACCTTC.

This clonotype was picked up a small number of times. The rearrangement links TRBV7-3 to TRBJ2-7; 9 bases align to TRBD1. J gave up 2 bases and V 4 bases, and 15 bases lay outside the gene matches. The CDR3 contains 18 residues. The V gene's germline CDR1 is SGHTA and CDR2 FQGTGA. CDR3 amino acids: CASSSTRDRVPAAYEQYF. CDR3 coding DNA: TGTGCCAGCAGCTCCACTCGGGACAGGGTCCCAGCAGCCTACGAGCAGTACTTC.

This rearrangement joins TRBV11-2 to TRBJ1-4; D gene uncertain. V lost 1 base and J lost 3, with 12 bases in between. The germline gives CDR1 SGHAT, CDR2 FQNNGV. The CDR3 totals 16 residues. The DNA for the CDR3 is TGTGCCAGCAGCTTAGGATTGCCCCGAGCTAATGAAAAACTGTTTTTT. Its translation is CASSLGLPRANEKLFF.

The sample holds many counts of this clonotype. This chain links TRBV6-1 with TRBJ2-5; the D gene is possibly TRBD2 (7 bases). The CDR3 extends over 14 amino acids. V dropped 3 bases and J dropped 5 bases, with 13 bases sitting between them. CDR1 MNHNS and CDR2 SASEGT come from the germline V gene. The DNA of the CDR3 is TGTGCCAGCAGTGATGGGGGGGGCCACGAGACCCAGTACTTC. Translation: CASSDGGGHETQYF.

This clonotype has at least ten counts. CDR3 amino acids: CASSSRNEQFF. CDR3 nucleotide sequence: TGTGCCAGCAGCTCCCGCAATGAGCAGTTCTTC. The rearrangement uses TRBV12-3 or TRBV12-4 and TRBJ2-1; no firm D call. This CDR3 is 11 amino acids long. V lost 6 bases and J lost 6, with 6 bases in between.

The rearrangement uses TRBV25-1 and TRBJ2-3; 8 bases are shared with TRBD2. Germline trimming cut 2 bases from V and 2 bases from J; bases unmatched to any gene: 6. This CDR3 spans 16 amino acids. CDR1 and CDR2 from the germline V gene are MGHDK and SYGVNS. This chain's CDR3 is CASSERGGRSTDTQYF. The CDR3 coding sequence is TGTGCCAGCAGTGAACGGGGCGGGAGGTCCACAGATACGCAGTATTTT.

This clonotype was picked up a small number of times. The chain links TRBV13 to TRBJ2-7, with 12 bases lining up with TRBD1. This CDR3 is 16 amino acids long. The germline gives CDR1 PRHDT, CDR2 FYEKMQ (reference sequence). The ends lost 3 bases at V and 2 bases at J; junction bases unmatched: 5. The CDR3 region has the DNA TGTGCCAGCAGCTTGTGGGACAGGGGGCTCACCTACGAGCAGTACTTC. Encoded protein: CASSLWDRGLTYEQYF.

This clonotype was recorded a few times. V usage is TRBV7-2 and J usage is TRBJ2-3; TRBD2 aligns across 7 bases. From germline, CDR1 is SGHTA and CDR2 FQGNSA. The CDR3 spans 15 residues. V gave up 4 bases and J gave up 0 bases; unmatched junction bases: 4. The CDR3 sequence: CASSSRDYSTDTQYF. The CDR3 DNA is TGTGCCAGCAGCTCCCGGGACTATAGCACAGATACGCAGTATTTT. Complete variable domain (other parts from reference TRBV7-2 and TRBJ2-3): GAGVSQSPSNKVTEKGKDVELRCDPISGHTALYWYRQSLGQGLEFLIYFQGNSAPDKSGLPSDRFSAERTGGSVSTLTIQRTQQEDSAVYLCASSSRDYSTDTQYFGPGTRLTVL.

This clonotype was seen once. This sequence joins TRBV19 and TRBJ2-6, with D perhaps TRBD1 (6 bases). Trimming pared 1 base from V and 0 bases from J, leaving 7 bases between. Germline CDR1 is LNHDA and CDR2 is SQIVND (reference sequence). The CDR3 runs to 16 residues. The CDR3 reads CASSIGQVSGANVLTF. DNA of the CDR3: TGTGCCAGTAGTATAGGACAGGTCTCTGGGGCCAACGTCCTGACTTTC.

The chain is built from TRBV6-2 or TRBV6-3 and TRBJ2-5, with TRBD2 matching 12 bases. Germline values: CDR1 MNHEY, CDR2 SVGEGT. CDR3 size: 17 residues. V dropped 5 bases and J dropped 2; count of bases not matched to a gene: 9. The CDR3 DNA is TGTGCCAGCAGTGAGCTACTAGCGGGGGGCGATCAAGAGACCCAGTACTTC. It codes for CASSELLAGGDQETQYF.

This clonotype was detected only a few times. At one boundary the junction diverges from the germline segment, which might be a read error. The chain recombines TRBV7-8 with TRBJ2-7, with D possibly being TRBD2 (5 bases). The J call may be mistaken, given a closer DNA end match to TRBJ2-1. The germline gives CDR1 SGHVS, CDR2 FQNEAQ. The CDR3 extends over 13 amino acids. This CDR3 reads CASSLERRNAQFF. The CDR3 coding sequence is TGTGCCAGCAGCTTAGAGCGGAGGAATGCGCAGTTCTTC.

V gene TRBV29-1 combines with J gene TRBJ2-4; possibly TRBD2 for D (6 bases). The CDR3 runs 12 residues. With 4 bases removed from V and 4 bases from J, the gap between germline ends came to 8 bases. The germline V gene encodes CDR1 SQVTM and CDR2 ANQGSEA. The CDR3: CSVGAGKNIQYF. Written as DNA, the CDR3 is TGCAGCGTTGGGGCGGGGAAAAACATTCAGTACTTC.

The chain is built from TRBV12-3 or TRBV12-4 and TRBJ2-6; D ambiguous. This CDR3 is built from 16 residues. With 6 bases removed from V and 2 bases from J, the gap between germline ends came to 14 bases. CDR3 in amino acids: CASRPGDSPGANVLTF. CDR3 coding DNA: TGTGCCAGCAGGCCTGGAGATTCGCCTGGGGCCAACGTCCTGACTTTC.

This clonotype was detected ten times or more. CDR3 residues: CAWSPIQGYYEQYF. The CDR3 region has the DNA TGTGCCTGGAGCCCCATACAGGGTTACTACGAGCAGTACTTC. The chain links TRBV30 to TRBJ2-7, with D maybe TRBD1 (6 bases). This CDR3 has 14 amino acids. The V gene's germline CDR1 is GTSNPN and CDR2 SVGIG (reference sequence). The germline V and J ends were trimmed by 3 bases and 3 bases, with 15 bases remaining between them.

The rearrangement links TRBV4-3 to TRBJ2-3; the match to TRBD2 covers 7 bases. CDR1 is LGHNA, CDR2 YSLEER, per germline. The length of the CDR3 is 16 residues. Germline trimming cut 2 bases from V and 3 bases from J; bases unmatched to any gene: 8. The CDR3 DNA is TGCGCCAGCAGCCAACTAGAGACTAGCAGAACAGATACGCAGTATTTT. Residues: CASSQLETSRTDTQYF.